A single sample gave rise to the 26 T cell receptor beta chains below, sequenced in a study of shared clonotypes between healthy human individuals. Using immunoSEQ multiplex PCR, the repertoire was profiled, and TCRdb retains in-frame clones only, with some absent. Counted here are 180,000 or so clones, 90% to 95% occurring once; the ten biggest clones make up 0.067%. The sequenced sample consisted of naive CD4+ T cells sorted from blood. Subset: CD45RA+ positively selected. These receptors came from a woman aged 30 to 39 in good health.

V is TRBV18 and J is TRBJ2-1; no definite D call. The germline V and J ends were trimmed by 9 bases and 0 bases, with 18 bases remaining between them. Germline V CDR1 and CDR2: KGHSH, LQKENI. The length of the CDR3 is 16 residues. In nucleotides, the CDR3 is TGTGCCAGTAAGTCGCTAGACCAGAGCTCCTACAATGAGCAGTTCTTC. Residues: CASKSLDQSSYNEQFF.

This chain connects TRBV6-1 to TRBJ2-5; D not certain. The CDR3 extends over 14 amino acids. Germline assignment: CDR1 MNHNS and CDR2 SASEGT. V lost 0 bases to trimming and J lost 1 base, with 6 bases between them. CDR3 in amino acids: CASSEAWIQETQYF. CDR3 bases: TGTGCCAGCAGTGAAGCTTGGATCCAAGAGACCCAGTACTTC.

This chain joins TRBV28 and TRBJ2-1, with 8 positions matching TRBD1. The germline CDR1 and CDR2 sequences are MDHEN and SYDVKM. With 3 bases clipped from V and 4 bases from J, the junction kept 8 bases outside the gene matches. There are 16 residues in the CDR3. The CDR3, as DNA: TGTGCCAGCAGTTTTTATCGGACAGGGCAGTACAATGAGCAGTTCTTC. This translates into CASSFYRTGQYNEQFF.

CDR3 sequence reads: CSVEGTSGRRSSYEQYF. CDR3 bases: TGCAGCGTTGAAGGGACTAGCGGGAGGAGAAGCTCCTACGAGCAGTACTTC. The chain uses TRBV29-1 and TRBJ2-7; 14 nucleotides match TRBD2. Trimming at V came to 1 base and at J to 0 bases, leaving 5 bases not matched to a gene. The CDR3 runs to 17 residues. Germline V CDR1 and CDR2: SQVTM, ANQGSEA.

The CDR3 nucleotides are TGTGCCAGCAGCGACGAACTAGCGGGGTTCTCCTACGAGCAGTACTTC. Encoded protein: CASSDELAGFSYEQYF. This chain connects TRBV2 to TRBJ2-7, with 10 nucleotides matching TRBD2. CDR3 length equals 16 residues. The trim removed 6 bases at V and 0 bases at J, leaving 8 bases unmatched. Looked up from germline, CDR1 is SNHLY and CDR2 is FYNNEI.

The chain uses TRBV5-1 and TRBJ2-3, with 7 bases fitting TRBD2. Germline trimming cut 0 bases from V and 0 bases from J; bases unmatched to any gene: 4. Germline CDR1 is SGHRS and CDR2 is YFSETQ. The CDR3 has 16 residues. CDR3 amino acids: CASSLAWRESTDTQYF. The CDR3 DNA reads TGCGCCAGCAGCTTGGCCTGGCGGGAGAGCACAGATACGCAGTATTTT.

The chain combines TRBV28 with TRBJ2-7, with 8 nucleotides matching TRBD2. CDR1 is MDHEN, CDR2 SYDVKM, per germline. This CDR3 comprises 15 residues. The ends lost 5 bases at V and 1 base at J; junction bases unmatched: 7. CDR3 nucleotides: TGTGCCAGCAGTGGAGCGGGAGAAGGATCCTACGAGCAGTACTTC. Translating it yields CASSGAGEGSYEQYF.

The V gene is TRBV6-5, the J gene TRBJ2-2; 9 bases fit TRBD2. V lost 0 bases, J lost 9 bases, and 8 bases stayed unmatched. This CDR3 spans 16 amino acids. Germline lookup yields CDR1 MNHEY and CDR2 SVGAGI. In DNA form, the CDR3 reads TGTGCCAGCAGTTACTCGGGCCCTAGCGGGATCCGGGAGCTGTTTTTT. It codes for CASSYSGPSGIRELFF.

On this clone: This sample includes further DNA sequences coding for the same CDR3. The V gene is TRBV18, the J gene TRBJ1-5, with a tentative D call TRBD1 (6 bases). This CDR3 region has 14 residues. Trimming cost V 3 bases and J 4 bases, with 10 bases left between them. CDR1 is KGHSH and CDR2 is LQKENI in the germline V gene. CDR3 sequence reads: CASSPQGNNQPQHF. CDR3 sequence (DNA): TGTGCCAGCTCACCCCAGGGGAATAATCAGCCCCAGCATTTT. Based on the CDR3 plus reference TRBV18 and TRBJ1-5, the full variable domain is NAGVMQNPRHLVRRRGQEARLRCSPMKGHSHVYWYRQLPEEGLKFMVYLQKENIIDESGMPKERFSAEFPKEGPSILRIQQVVRGDSAAYFCASSPQGNNQPQHFGDGTRLSIL.

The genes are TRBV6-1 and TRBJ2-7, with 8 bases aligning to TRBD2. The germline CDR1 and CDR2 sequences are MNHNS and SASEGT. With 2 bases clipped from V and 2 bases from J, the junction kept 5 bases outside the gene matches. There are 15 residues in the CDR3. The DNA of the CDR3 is TGTGCCAGCAGTGAAATTACTAGCGGAACCTACGAGCAGTACTTC. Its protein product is CASSEITSGTYEQYF.

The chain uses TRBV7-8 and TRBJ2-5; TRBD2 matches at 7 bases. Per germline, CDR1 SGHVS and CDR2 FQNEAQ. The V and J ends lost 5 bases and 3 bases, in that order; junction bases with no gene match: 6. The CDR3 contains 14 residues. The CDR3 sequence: CASSRRTRKETQYF. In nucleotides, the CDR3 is TGTGCCAGCAGCCGTCGGACTAGGAAAGAGACCCAGTACTTC.

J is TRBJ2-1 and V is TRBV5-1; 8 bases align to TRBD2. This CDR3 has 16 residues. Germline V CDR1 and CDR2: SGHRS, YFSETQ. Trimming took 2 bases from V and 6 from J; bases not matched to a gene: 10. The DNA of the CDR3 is TGCGCCAGCAGCTTCGAACTAGCGGTCCCGGGCAATGAGCAGTTCTTC. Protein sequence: CASSFELAVPGNEQFF.

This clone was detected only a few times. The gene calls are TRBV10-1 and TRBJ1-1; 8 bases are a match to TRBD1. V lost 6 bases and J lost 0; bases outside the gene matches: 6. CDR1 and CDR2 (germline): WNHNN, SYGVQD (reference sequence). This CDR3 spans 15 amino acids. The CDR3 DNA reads TGCGCCAGCAGAGCCGGGACAGGAATGAACACTGAAGCTTTCTTT. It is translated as CASRAGTGMNTEAFF.

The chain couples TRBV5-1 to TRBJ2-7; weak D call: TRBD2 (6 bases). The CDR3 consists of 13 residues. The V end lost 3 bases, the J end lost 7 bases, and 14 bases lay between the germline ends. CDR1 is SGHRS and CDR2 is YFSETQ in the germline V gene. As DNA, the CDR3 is TGCGCCAGCAGCTCAGCGGGTGTGTGGGAGCAGTACTTC. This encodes CASSSAGVWEQYF.

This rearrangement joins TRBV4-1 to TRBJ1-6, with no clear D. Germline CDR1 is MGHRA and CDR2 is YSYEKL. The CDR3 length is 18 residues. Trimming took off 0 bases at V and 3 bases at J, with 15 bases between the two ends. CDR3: CASSQEPQNKYYNSPLHF. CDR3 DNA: TGCGCCAGCAGCCAAGAGCCACAAAACAAATACTATAATTCACCCCTCCACTTT.

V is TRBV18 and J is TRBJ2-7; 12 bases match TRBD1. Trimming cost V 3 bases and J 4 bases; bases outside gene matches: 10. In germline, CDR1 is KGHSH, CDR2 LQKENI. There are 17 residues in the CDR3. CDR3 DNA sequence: TGTGCCAGCTCACCTTCCCCACCGGGACAGGGGGCTTACGAGCAGTACTTC. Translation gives CASSPSPPGQGAYEQYF.

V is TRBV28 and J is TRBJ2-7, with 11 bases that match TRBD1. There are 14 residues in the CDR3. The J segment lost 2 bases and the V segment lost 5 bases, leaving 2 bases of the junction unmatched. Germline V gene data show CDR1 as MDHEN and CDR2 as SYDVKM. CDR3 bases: TGTGCCAGCAGTGAGGGACAGGGGGCCTACGAGCAGTACTTC. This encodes CASSEGQGAYEQYF.

CDR3 bases: TGTGCCAGCAGCCCTCGACTAGCGGTTTCCCACGAGCAGTACTTC. Translating it yields CASSPRLAVSHEQYF. This chain connects TRBV28 to TRBJ2-7, with 9 bases matching TRBD2. V lost 6 bases to trimming and J lost 5 bases; unmatched junction nucleotides: 11. Germline V CDR1 and CDR2: MDHEN, SYDVKM. The CDR3 runs to 15 residues. Drawing the rest from reference TRBV28 and TRBJ2-7, the complete variable domain is DVKVTQSSRYLVKRTGEKVFLECVQDMDHENMFWYRQDPGLGLRLIYFSYDVKMKEKGDIPEGYSVSREKKERFSLILESASTNQTSMYLCASSPRLAVSHEQYFGPGTRLTVT.

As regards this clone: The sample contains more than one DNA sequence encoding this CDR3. CDR3 in DNA: TGTGCCAGCAGCGTTCAGGGGAACACTGAAGCTTTCTTT. Translating gives CASSVQGNTEAFF. This chain joins TRBV2 and TRBJ1-1; possibly TRBD1 for D (5 bases). The germline V gene encodes CDR1 SNHLY and CDR2 FYNNEI. This CDR3 is built from 13 residues. V was cut by 6 bases and J by 1 base, with 9 bases left in between.

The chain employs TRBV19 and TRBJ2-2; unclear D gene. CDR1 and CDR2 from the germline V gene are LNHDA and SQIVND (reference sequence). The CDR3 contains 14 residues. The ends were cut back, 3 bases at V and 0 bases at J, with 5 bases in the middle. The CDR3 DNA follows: TGTGCCAGTAGTATTGGAGCGAACACCGGGGAGCTGTTTTTT. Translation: CASSIGANTGELFF.

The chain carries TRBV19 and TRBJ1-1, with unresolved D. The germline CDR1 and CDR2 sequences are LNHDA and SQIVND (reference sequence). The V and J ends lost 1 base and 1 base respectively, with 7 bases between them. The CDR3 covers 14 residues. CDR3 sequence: CASSIAGTNTEAFF. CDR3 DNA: TGTGCCAGTAGTATAGCTGGCACGAACACTGAAGCTTTCTTT.

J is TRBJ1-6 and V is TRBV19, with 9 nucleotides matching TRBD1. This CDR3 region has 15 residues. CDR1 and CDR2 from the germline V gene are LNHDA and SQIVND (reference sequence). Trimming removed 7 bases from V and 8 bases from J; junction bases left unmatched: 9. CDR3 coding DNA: TGTGCCAGTACTCAAACAGGGGGCAGAGATTCACCCCTCCACTTT. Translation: CASTQTGGRDSPLHF.

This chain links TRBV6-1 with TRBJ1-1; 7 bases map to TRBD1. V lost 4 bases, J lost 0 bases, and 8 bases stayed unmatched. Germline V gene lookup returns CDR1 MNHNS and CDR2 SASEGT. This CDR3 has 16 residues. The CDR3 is CASSAQGPRMNTEAFF. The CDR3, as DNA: TGTGCCAGCAGTGCACAGGGGCCCAGGATGAACACTGAAGCTTTCTTT.

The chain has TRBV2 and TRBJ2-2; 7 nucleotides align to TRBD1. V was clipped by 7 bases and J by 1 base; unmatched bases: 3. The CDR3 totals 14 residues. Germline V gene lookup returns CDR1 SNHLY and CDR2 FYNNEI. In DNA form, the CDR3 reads TGTGCCAGCATACGGGACAGGAACACCGGGGAGCTGTTTTTT. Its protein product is CASIRDRNTGELFF.

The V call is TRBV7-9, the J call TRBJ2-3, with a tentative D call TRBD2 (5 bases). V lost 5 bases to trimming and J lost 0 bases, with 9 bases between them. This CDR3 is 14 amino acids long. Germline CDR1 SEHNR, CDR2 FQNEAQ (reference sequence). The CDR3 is CASSHRGSTDTQYF. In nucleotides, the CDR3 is TGTGCCAGCAGCCACCGGGGAAGCACAGATACGCAGTATTTT.

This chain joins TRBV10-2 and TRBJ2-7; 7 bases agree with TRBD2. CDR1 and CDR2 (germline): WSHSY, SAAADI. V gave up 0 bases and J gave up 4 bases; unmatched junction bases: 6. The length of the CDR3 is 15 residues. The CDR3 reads CASSESIRGEYEQYF. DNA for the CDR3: TGCGCCAGCAGTGAGTCGATTCGGGGGGAATACGAGCAGTACTTC.